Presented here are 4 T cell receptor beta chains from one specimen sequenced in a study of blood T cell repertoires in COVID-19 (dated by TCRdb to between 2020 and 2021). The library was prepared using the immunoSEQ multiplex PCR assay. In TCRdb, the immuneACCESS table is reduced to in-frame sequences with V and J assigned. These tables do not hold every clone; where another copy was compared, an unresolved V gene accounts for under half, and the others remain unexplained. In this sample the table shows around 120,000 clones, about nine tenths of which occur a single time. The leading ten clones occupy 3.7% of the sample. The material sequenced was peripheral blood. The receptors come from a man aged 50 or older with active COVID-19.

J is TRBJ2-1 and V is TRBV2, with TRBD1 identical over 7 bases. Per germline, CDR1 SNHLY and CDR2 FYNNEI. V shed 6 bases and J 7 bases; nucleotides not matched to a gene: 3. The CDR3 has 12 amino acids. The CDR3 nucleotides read TGTGCCAGCAGGGACAGGATAAATGAGCAGTTCTTC. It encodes CASRDRINEQFF.

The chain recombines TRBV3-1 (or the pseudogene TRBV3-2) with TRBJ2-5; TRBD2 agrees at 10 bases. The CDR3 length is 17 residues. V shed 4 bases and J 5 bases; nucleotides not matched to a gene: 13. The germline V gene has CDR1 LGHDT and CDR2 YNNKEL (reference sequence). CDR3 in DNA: TGTGCCAGCAGCCGATTAGCGGGGGGAAGATACGGGGAGACCCAGTACTTC. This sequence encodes CASSRLAGGRYGETQYF.

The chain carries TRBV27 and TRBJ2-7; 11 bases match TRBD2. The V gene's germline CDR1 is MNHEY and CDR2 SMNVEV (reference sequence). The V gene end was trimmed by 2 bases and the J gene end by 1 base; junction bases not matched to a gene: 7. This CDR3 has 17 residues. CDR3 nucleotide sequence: TGTGCCAGCAGTTTAGCTAGCGGGAGGTGGACGTCCTACGAGCAGTACGTC. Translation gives CASSLASGRWTSYEQYV.

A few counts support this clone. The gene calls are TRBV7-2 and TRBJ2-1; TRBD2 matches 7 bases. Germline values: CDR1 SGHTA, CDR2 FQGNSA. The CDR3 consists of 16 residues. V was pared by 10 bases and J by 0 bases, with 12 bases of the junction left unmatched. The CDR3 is CATAVRGGTSYNEQFF. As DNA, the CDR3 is TGTGCCACAGCGGTCCGCGGGGGTACCTCCTACAATGAGCAGTTCTTC.